The sequence of this TCR beta chain was determined in a study of T-cell memory formation after mild COVID-19. Study in general: TCR clusters largely stayed donor specific.

TCRdb passed the 5' RACE reads through MiXCR, listing each CDR3 protein once. The data hold around 250,000 distinct CDR3 sequences, with approximately 15% observed a single time. CDR3 length equals 15 residues. The V and J ends lost 4 bases and 3 bases respectively, with 13 bases between them. Sequenced material: PBMCs or a T cell subset sorted from them (not recorded which). The chain is built from TRBV12-3 or TRBV12-4 and TRBJ2-1; a weak D match, TRBD2 (6 bases). The clonotype originates from a man younger than 35 who had mild COVID-19 (a few samples of this study predate the infection). Cell type and time point are not known. Here the CDR3 reads CASSSPGLYYNEQFF. The CDR3 DNA is TGTGCCAGCAGTTCGCCGGGACTCTACTACAATGAGCAGTTCTTC.